This entry lists 8 T cell receptor beta chains sequenced from one sample in a study of shared clonotypes between healthy human individuals. The repertoire was sequenced with immunoSEQ multiplex PCR; TCRdb's copy has only in-frame clones and lacks some. This sample has roughly 640,000 clones, with about 74% found just once. Source material: memory CD4+ T cells sorted from blood. Regarding subset: CD45RA-negative fraction. The receptor set was obtained from a woman between 25 and 40 years old in good health.

This sequence joins TRBV19 and TRBJ1-2; the D is unclear. V lost 1 base and J lost 8, with 11 bases in between. Germline lookup yields CDR1 LNHDA and CDR2 SQIVND (reference sequence). This CDR3 is built from 13 residues. CDR3: CASSIGDARGYTF. Here the CDR3 DNA reads TGTGCCAGTAGTATAGGAGACGCCCGGGGCTACACCTTC.

The chain couples TRBV6-1 to TRBJ1-2; D is uncertain. This CDR3 has 14 amino acids. In germline, CDR1 is MNHNS, CDR2 SASEGT. The V gene lost 6 bases and the J gene lost 3 bases, with 14 bases spanning the gap. For the CDR3, the DNA is TGTGCCAGCAGACCGGGGTCCGATTACTATGGCTACACCTTC. This encodes CASRPGSDYYGYTF.

The chain carries TRBV2 and TRBJ2-7, with D tentatively TRBD2 (6 bases). CDR1 is SNHLY and CDR2 is FYNNEI in the germline V gene. The CDR3 runs 11 residues. V gave up 7 bases and J gave up 5 bases, with 9 bases separating them. CDR3 amino acids: CASKREDEQYF. The CDR3 region has the DNA TGTGCCAGCAAGAGGGAGGACGAGCAGTACTTC.

The genes are TRBV18 and TRBJ2-3; the match to TRBD2 covers 8 bases. Germline V gives CDR1 KGHSH, CDR2 LQKENI. The CDR3 totals 14 residues. V gave up 4 bases and J gave up 4 bases; unmatched junction bases: 4. The CDR3 loop is CASSQTGGPDTQYF. DNA for the CDR3: TGTGCCAGCTCACAAACGGGGGGGCCAGATACGCAGTATTTT.

J is TRBJ2-3 and V is TRBV7-9; D is perhaps TRBD2 (5 bases). Trimming cost V 4 bases and J 3 bases, with 11 bases left between them. Germline loops: CDR1 SEHNR, CDR2 FQNEAQ (reference sequence). The CDR3 runs to 14 residues. DNA of the CDR3: TGTGCCAGCAGCTACTGGACTGGGACAGATACGCAGTATTTT. This codes for CASSYWTGTDTQYF. The entire variable domain, with the rest obtained from reference TRBV7-9 and TRBJ2-3, is as follows: DTGVSQNPRHKITKRGQNVTFRCDPISEHNRLYWYRQTLGQGPEFLTYFQNEAQLEKSRLLSDRFSAERPKGSFSTLEIQRTEQGDSAMYLCASSYWTGTDTQYFGPGTRLTVL.

J is TRBJ2-7 and V is TRBV6-6; 10 bases are a match to TRBD2. V dropped 5 bases and J dropped 0; count of bases not matched to a gene: 4. There are 15 residues in the CDR3. Germline V gives CDR1 MNHNY, CDR2 SVGAGI (reference sequence). The CDR3 DNA is TGTGCCAGCAGTGATGGACTAGCGGACTCCTACGAGCAGTACTTC. It is translated as CASSDGLADSYEQYF.

The chain combines TRBV27 with TRBJ2-7; D is possibly TRBD1 (5 bases). CDR1 MNHEY and CDR2 SMNVEV come from the germline V gene (reference sequence). The CDR3 extends over 16 amino acids. V gave up 0 bases and J gave up 4 bases, with 16 bases separating them. CDR3 nucleotide sequence: TGTGCCAGCAGTTTATCTCTTTTCGGACAAAAATACGAGCAGTACTTC. Residues: CASSLSLFGQKYEQYF.

Only one count was recorded for this clone. The chain recombines TRBV5-6 with TRBJ1-3; D is possibly TRBD1 (6 bases). The ends were cut back, 4 bases at V and 9 bases at J, with 17 bases in the middle. Per germline, CDR1 SGHDT and CDR2 YYEEEE. The CDR3 extends over 14 amino acids. CDR3 DNA: TGTGCCAGCAGCCTCGAGGGCGCCAGGGGCACCATATATTTT. Its translation is CASSLEGARGTIYF.